This T cell receptor (beta chain) is from a study of T cell responses to AZD1222 COVID-19 vaccine. Concerning this clone itself: The antigen is undetermined.

CDR3 length: 13 residues. Germline V gene sequence: CDR1 LGHDT, CDR2 YNNKEL (reference sequence). The method was immunoSEQ multiplex PCR; TCRdb's version includes in-frame clones alone and lacks a portion of them. Of approximately 70,000 clones in the sample, roughly 88% were seen once. Study-wide findings and caveats: Among spike-specific TCRs, nearly half reportedly target unmutated variant regions. CD4 TCRs associated with vaccination spanned spike, dominating at 160-218 and 743-854. The sample set comprised mostly white British donors with more females, and clonal diversity was possibly underestimated. Two AZD1222 doses significantly raised spike-specific TCR breadth and depth over controls.

The J gene is TRBJ2-5, the V gene TRBV3-1 (or the pseudogene TRBV3-2); D may be TRBD1 (5 bases). The J call could be wrong; TRBJ2-7 is a better fit for the DNA end. This specimen consisted of peripheral blood, obtained 28 days after the second dose of the MenACWY control vaccine. This receptor was identified in an adult who received the MenACWY meningococcal vaccine as a control. The CDR3 DNA follows: TGTGCCAGCAGCCAACAGGGCGCCCACGAGCAGTACTTC. This gives the protein CASSQQGAHEQYF.